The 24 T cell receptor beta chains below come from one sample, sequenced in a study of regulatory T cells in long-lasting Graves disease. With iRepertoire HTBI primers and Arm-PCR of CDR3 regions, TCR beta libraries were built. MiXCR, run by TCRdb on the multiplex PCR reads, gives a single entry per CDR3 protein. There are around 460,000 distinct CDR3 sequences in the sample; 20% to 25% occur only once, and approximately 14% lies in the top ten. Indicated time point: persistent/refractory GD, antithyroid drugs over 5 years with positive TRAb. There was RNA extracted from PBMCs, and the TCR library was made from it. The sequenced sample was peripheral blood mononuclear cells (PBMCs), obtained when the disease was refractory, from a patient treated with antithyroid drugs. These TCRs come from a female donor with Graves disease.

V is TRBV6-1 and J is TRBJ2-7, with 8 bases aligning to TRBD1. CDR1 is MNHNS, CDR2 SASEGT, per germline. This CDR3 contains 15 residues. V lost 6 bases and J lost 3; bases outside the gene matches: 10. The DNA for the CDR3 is TGTGCCAGCAGCACCTCGACCGGGACAGGCTACGAGCAGTACTTC. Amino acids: CASSTSTGTGYEQYF.

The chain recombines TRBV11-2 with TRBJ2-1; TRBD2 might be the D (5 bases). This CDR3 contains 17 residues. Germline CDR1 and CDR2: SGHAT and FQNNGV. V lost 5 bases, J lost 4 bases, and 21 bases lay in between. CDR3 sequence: CASSGGTWESNYNEQFF. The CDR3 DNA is TGTGCCAGCAGCGGAGGTACCTGGGAGTCTAATTACAATGAGCAGTTCTTC. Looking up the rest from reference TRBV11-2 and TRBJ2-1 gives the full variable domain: EAGVAQSPRYKIIEKRQSVAFWCNPISGHATLYWYQQILGQGPKLLIQFQNNGVVDDSQLPKDRFSAERLKGVDSTLKIQPAKLEDSAVYLCASSGGTWESNYNEQFFGPGTRLTVL.

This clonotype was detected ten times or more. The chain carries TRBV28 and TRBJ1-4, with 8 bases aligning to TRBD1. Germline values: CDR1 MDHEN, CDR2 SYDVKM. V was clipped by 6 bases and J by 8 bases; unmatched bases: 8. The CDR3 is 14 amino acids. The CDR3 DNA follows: TGTGCCAGCAGCTCCGGACAGGGATGGGAAAAACTGTTTTTT. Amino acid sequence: CASSSGQGWEKLFF.

This CDR3 reads CAWRGHSGSANYGYTF. The CDR3, as DNA: TGTGCCTGGAGAGGGCACTCCGGATCCGCTAACTATGGCTACACCTTC. J is TRBJ1-2 and V is TRBV30; D gene uncertain. Germline V lookup: CDR1 GTSNPN, CDR2 SVGIG (reference sequence). V lost 3 bases and J lost 0, with 17 bases in between. This CDR3 region has 16 residues.

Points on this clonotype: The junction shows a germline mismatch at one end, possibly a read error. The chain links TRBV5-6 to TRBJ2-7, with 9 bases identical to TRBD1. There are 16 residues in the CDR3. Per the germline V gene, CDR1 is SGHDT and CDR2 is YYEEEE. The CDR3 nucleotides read TGCGCCAGCAGCCAAACACTCCGGGACAGGGACGACGAGCAGTACTTC. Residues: CASSQTLRDRDDEQYF.

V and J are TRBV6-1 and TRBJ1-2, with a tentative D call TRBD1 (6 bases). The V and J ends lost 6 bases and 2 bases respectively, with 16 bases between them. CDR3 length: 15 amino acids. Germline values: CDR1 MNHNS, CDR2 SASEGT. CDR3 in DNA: TGTGCCAGCAGCCGGACTGGACAGACGAACTATGGCTACACCTTC. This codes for CASSRTGQTNYGYTF.

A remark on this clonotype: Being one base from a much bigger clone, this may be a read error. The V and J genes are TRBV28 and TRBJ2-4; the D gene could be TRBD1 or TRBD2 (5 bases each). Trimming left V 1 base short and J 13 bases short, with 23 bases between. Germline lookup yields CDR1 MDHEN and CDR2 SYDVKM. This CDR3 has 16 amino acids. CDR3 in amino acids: CASSLSLPGAMEAQYF. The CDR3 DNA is TGTGCCAGCAGTTTATCTTTGCCCGGGGCTATGGAGGCCCAGTACTTC.

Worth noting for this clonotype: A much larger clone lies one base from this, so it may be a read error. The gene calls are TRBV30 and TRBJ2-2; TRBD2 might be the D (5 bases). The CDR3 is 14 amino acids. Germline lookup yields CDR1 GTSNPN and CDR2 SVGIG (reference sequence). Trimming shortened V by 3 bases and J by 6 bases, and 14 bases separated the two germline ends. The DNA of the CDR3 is TGTGCCTGGAGACCAGCGGTGACACCCGGGGAGCTGTTTTTT. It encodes CAWRPAVTPGELFF.

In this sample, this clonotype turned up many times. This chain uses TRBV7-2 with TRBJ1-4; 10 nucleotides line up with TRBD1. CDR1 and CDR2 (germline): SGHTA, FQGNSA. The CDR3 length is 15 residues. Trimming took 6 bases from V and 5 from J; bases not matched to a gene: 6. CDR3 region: CASRSPGQGNEKLFF. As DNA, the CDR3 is TGTGCCAGCAGGTCGCCGGGACAGGGGAATGAAAAACTGTTTTTT.

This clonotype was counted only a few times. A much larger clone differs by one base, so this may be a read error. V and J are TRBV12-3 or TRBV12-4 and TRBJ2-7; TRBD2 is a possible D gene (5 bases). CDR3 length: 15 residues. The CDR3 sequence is CAGSPQLLETYEQYF. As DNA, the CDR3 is TGTGCCGGCAGTCCCCAATTACTAGAAACATACGAGCAGTACTTC.

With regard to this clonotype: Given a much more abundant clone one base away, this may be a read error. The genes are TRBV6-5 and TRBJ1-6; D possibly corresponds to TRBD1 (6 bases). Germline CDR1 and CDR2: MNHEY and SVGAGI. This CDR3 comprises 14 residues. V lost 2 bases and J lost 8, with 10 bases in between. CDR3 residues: CASSYQDRDSPLHF. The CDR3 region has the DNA TGTGCCAGCAGTTACCAGGACAGAGATTCACCCCTCCACTTT.

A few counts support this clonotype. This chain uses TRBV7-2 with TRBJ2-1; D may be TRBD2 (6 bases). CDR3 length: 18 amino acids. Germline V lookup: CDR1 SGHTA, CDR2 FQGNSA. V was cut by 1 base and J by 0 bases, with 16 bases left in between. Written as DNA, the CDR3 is TGTGCCAGCAGCTTAGTAGAGGGAGCGGGCTACTCCTACAATGAGCAGTTCTTC. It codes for CASSLVEGAGYSYNEQFF.

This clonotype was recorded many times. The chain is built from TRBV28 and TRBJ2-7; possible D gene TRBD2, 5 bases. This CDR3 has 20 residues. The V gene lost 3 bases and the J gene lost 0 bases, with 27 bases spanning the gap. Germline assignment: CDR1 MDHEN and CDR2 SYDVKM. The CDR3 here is CASSFSMWDLYKGVSYEQYF. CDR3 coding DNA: TGTGCCAGCAGTTTCTCTATGTGGGATTTGTACAAGGGAGTCTCCTACGAGCAGTACTTC.

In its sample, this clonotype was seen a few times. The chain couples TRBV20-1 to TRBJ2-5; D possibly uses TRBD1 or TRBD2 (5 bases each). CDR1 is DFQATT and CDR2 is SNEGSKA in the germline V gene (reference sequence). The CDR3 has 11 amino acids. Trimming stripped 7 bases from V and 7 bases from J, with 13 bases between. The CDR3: CSGDGGGTQYF. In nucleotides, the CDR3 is TGCAGTGGAGATGGGGGTGGGACCCAGTACTTC.

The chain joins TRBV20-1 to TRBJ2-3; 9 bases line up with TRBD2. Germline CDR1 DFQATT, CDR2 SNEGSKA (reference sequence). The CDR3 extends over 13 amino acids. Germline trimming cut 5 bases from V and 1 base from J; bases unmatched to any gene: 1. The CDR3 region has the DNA TGCAGTGCTGAGCGGGAGGGCACAGATACGCAGTATTTT. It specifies CSAEREGTDTQYF.

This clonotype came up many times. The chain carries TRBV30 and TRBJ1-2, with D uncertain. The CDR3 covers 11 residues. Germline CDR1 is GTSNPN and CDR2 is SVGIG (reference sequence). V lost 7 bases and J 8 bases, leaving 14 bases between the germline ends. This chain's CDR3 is CASSQQTGYTF. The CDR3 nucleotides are TGTGCCTCCTCCCAACAAACGGGCTACACCTTC.

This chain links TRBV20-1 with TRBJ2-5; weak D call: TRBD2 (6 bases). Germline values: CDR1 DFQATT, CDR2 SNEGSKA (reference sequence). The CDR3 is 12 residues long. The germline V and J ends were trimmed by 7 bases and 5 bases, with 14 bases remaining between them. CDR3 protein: CSGRGGRETQYF. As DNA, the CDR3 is TGCAGTGGGCGGGGTGGCCGGGAGACCCAGTACTTC.

The CDR3 is CASSFFTYNEQFF. CDR3 DNA: TGTGCCAGCAGTTTTTTCACCTACAATGAGCAGTTCTTC. The chain employs TRBV28 and TRBJ2-1; D gene unclear. CDR3 length: 13 residues. Trimming shortened V by 3 bases and J by 2 bases, and 5 bases separated the two germline ends. Looked up from germline, CDR1 is MDHEN and CDR2 is SYDVKM.

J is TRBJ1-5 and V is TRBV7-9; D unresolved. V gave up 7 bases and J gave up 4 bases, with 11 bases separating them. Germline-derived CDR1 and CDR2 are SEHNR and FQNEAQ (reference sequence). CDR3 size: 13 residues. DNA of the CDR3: TGTGCCAGCAATTCTCAGCCGAATCAGCCCCAGCATTTT. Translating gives CASNSQPNQPQHF.

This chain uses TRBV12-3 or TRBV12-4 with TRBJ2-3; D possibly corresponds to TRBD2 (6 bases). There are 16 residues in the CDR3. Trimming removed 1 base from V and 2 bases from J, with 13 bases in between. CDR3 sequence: CASSLGGRGDTDTQYF. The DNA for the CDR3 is TGTGCCAGCAGTTTAGGCGGGCGGGGAGACACAGATACGCAGTATTTT.

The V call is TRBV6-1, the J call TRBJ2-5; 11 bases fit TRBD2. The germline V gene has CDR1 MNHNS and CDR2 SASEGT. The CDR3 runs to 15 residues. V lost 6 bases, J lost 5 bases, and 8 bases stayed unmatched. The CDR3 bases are TGTGCCAGCAGGTTACGTAGCGGGGGGGGGGAGACCCAGTACTTC. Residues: CASRLRSGGGETQYF.

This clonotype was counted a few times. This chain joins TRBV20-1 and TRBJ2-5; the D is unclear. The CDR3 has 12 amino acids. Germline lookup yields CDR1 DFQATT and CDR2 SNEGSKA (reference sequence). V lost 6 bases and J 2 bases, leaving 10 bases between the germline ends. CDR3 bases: TGCAGTGCCCTCATCTTTCAAGAGACCCAGTACTTC. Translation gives CSALIFQETQYF.

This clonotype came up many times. CDR3 region: CSVGGGDTEAFF. CDR3 bases: TGCAGCGTTGGGGGAGGGGACACTGAAGCTTTCTTT. The rearrangement uses TRBV29-1 and TRBJ1-1, with a possible D match to TRBD1 (5 bases). Trimming stripped 4 bases from V and 3 bases from J, with 9 bases between. The CDR3 is 12 amino acids. Germline lookup yields CDR1 SQVTM and CDR2 ANQGSEA. Filled out from reference TRBV29-1 and TRBJ1-1, the complete variable domain reads SAVISQKPSRDICQRGTSLTIQCQVDSQVTMMFWYRQQPGQSLTLIATANQGSEATYESGFVIDKFPISRPNLTFSTLTVSNMSPEDSSIYLCSVGGGDTEAFFGQGTRLTVV.

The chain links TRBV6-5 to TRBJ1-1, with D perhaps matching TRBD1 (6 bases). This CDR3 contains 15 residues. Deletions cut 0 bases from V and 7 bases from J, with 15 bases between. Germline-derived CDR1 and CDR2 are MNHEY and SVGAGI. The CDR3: CASSYSDSAQGEAFF. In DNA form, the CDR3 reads TGTGCCAGCAGTTACTCGGACAGCGCTCAAGGTGAAGCTTTCTTT.